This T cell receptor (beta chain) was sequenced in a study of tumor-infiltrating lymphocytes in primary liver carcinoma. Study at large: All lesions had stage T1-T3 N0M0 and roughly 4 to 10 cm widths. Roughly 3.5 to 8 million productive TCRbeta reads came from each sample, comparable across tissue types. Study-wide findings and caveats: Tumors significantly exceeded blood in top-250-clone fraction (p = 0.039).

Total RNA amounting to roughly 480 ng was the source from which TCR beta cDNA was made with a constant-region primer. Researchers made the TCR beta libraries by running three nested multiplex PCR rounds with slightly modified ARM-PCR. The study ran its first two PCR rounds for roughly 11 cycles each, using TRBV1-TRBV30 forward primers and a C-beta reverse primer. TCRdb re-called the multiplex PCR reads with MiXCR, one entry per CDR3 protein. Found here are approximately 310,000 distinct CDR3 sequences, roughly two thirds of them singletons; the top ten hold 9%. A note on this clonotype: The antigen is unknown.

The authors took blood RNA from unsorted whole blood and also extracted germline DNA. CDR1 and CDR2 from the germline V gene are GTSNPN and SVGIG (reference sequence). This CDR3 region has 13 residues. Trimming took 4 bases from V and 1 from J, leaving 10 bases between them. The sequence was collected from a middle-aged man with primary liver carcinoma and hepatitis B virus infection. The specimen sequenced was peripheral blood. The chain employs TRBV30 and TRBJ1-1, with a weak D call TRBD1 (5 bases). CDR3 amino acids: CAWTPGPNTEAFF. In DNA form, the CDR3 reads TGTGCCTGGACCCCGGGGCCGAACACTGAAGCTTTCTTT.